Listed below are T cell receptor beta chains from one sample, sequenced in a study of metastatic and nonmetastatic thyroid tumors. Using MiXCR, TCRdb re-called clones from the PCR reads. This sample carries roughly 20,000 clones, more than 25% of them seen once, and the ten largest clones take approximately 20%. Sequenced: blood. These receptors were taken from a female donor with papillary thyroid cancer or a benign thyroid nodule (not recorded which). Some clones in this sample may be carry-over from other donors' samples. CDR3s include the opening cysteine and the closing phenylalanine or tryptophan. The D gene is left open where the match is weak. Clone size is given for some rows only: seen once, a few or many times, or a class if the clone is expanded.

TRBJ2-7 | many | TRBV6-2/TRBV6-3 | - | TGTGCCAGCAGTCACCTAAAACACCGATTTGTGACATACGAGCAGTACTTC | CASSHLKHRFVTYEQYF
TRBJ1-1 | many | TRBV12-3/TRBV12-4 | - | TGTGCCAGCAGCCGGGCGGGAGGCAGGGATGAAGCTTTCTTT | CASSRAGGRDEAFF
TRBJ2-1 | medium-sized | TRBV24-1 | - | TGTGCCACCAGCGCCTCGAACCGCGTACAGGGCTATGAGCAGTTCTTC | CATSASNRVQGYEQFF
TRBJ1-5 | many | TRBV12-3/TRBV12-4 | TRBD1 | TGTGCCAGCAGCATGTCGGACAGGTACTATCAGCCCCAGCATTTT | CASSMSDRYYQPQHF
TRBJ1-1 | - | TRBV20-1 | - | TGCAGTGCTAGAGATTCGGGATTTACTGAAGCTTTCTTT | CSARDSGFTEAFF
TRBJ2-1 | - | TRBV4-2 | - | TGTGCCAGCAGCCAAGATTTCGGGCGGAACTACAATGAGCAGTTCTTC | CASSQDFGRNYNEQFF
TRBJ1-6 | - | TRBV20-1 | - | TGCAGTGCTAGTGACAGCCTGGGGGATAATTCACCCCTCCACTTT | CSASDSLGDNSPLHF
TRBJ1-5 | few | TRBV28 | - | TGTGCCAGCAGCCCCTGTGCCAGTCTAGTTGAGACCCAGCATTTT | CASSPCASLVETQHF
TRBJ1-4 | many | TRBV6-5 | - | TGTGCCAGCAGTTACAGGGGTGCTAATGAAAAACTGTTTTTT | CASSYRGANEKLFF
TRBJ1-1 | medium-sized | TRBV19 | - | TGTGCCAGTAGTATGCGAGGGTTGAACACTGAAGCTTTCTTT | CASSMRGLNTEAFF
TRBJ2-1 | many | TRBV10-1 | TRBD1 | TGCGCCAGCAGTGACCTCGACAGGGGGCTATACAATGAGCAGTTCTTC | CASSDLDRGLYNEQFF
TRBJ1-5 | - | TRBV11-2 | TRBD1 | TGTGCCAGCAGCGGACAGGGAGGGAGCAATCAGCCCCAGCATTTT | CASSGQGGSNQPQHF
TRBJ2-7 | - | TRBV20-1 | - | TGCAGTGCTATCCCAATAGGGGGAGTCTCCTACGAGCAGTACTTC | CSAIPIGGVSYEQYF
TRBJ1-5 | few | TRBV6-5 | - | TGTGCCAGCAGTTTGACCGAGGGTCAGCCCCAGCATTTT | CASSLTEGQPQHF
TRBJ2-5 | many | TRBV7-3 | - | TGTGCCAGCAGCCCACAGGGTTGGGAGACCCAGTACTTC | CASSPQGWETQYF
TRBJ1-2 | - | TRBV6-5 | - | TGTGCCAGCAGTTACCCCGTCCCCTATGGCTACACCTTC | CASSYPVPYGYTF
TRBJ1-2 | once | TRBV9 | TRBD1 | TGTGCCAGCAGCGAGGGGACAGTGGTTAACTATGGCTACACCTTC | CASSEGTVVNYGYTF
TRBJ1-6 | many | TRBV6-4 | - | TGTGCCAGCAGTGACTCAGCTTATAATTCACCCCTCCACTTT | CASSDSAYNSPLHF
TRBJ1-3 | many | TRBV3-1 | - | TGTGCCAGCAGCCAAGACAGGGCCGCTGGAAACACCATATATTTT | CASSQDRAAGNTIYF
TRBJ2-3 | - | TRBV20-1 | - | TGCAGTGCTCTAGCGCTAGGAGGCACAGATACGCAGTATTTT | CSALALGGTDTQYF
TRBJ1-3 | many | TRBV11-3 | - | TGTGCCAGCAGCTTAGATTCCCAGGCGGGAAACACCATATATTTT | CASSLDSQAGNTIYF
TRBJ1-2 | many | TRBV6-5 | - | TGTGCCAGCAGTTACTCCCCCCTGGGAAACTATGGCTACACCTTC | CASSYSPLGNYGYTF